This T cell receptor (beta chain) was found in a study of T cell responses to AZD1222 COVID-19 vaccine. Findings and limits, study-wide: It should be noted that donors were predominantly white British and more often female, and clonal diversity was possibly underestimated. Among those given AZD1222, only 5 to 7 were seropositive at baseline. Nearly half of the spike-specific TCRs reportedly recognize variant regions that carry no mutations.

Produced via immunoSEQ multiplex PCR; TCRdb's table is partial and in-frame only. Among about 69,000 clones, roughly 80% were seen once, and the ten largest hold around an eighth. To note about this clone: What it binds is unknown.

The source of this sequence is an adult who received the AZD1222 COVID-19 vaccine. The material sequenced was peripheral blood, taken 28 days after the second AZD1222 dose.

CDR3 nucleotide sequence: TGTGCCAGCAGTTTGGGACTAGCCAACAATGAGCAGTTCTTC. Protein product: CASSLGLANNEQFF. The chain combines TRBV6-5 with TRBJ2-1, with 9 bases identical to TRBD2. This CDR3 spans 14 amino acids. The J segment lost 5 bases and the V segment lost 4 bases, leaving 3 bases of the junction unmatched. Germline-derived CDR1 and CDR2 are MNHEY and SVGAGI.